These 16 T cell receptor beta chains came from one sample sequenced in a study of tumor-infiltrating lymphocytes in glioblastoma multiforme (dated by TCRdb to about 2017). These reads were obtained on an Illumina HiSeq 2500. TCRB libraries were built from RNA via three nested multiplex PCR rounds using a modified ARM-PCR protocol with multiple V-beta primers and a C-beta primer. TCRdb reprocessing: public reads trimmed at Q25 with fastp, clones called with MiXCR, in-frame beta chains kept. Each CDR3 protein appears once, grouped with its most common genes and DNA. A total of about 9,600 distinct CDR3 sequences appear in this sample, 67% of them only once. The ten largest clones take up roughly 51% of the sample. Sequenced sample: brain tumor tissue. The source is a male donor with glioblastoma.

Of note for this clonotype: At one boundary the junction diverges from the germline segment, which might be a read error. The V gene is TRBV20-1, the J gene TRBJ1-5; a possible D gene is TRBD1 (5 bases). Germline assignment: CDR1 DFQATT and CDR2 SNEGSKA (reference sequence). CDR3 size: 14 residues. As DNA, the CDR3 is TGCAGTACTAGGGTACCGGGGGTCGATCAGTCCCAGCATTTC. This gives the protein CSTRVPGVDQSQHF.

A word on this clonotype: Without the conserved terminal phenylalanine or tryptophan, this CDR3 likely stems from a read error. The V call is TRBV29-1, the J call TRBJ1-6; D is undetermined. V was trimmed by 4 bases and J by 10 bases, leaving 14 bases between them. From germline, CDR1 is SQVTM and CDR2 ANQGSEA. There are 13 residues in the CDR3. CDR3 region: CSVAMDGESPLHY. CDR3 in DNA: TGCAGCGTTGCCATGGACGGAGAATCACCCCTCCACTAT.

The V and J genes are TRBV10-2 and TRBJ2-2; 7 bases align to TRBD1. V shed 8 bases and J 10 bases; nucleotides not matched to a gene: 10. Germline CDR1 WSHSY, CDR2 SAAADI. The CDR3 contains 13 residues. The CDR3: CASYTGVLVELFF. The DNA of the CDR3 is TGCGCCAGCTATACAGGGGTGCTCGTGGAGCTGTTTTTT.

Notes on this clonotype: One junction end disagrees with the germline gene, perhaps due to a read error. The rearrangement uses TRBV5-1 and TRBJ2-2, with 11 bases lining up with TRBD2. Germline V gives CDR1 SGHRS, CDR2 YFSETQ. The CDR3 spans 16 residues. CDR3 nucleotide sequence: TGCGCCAGCAGCCCGGAGGGGACTAGCGGTACCGGAGAGCTGTTTTTT. It codes for CASSPEGTSGTGELFF.

The chain has TRBV4-3 and TRBJ2-5; the D is unclear. V was cut by 0 bases and J by 2 bases, with 16 bases left in between. The CDR3 has 17 amino acids. Germline lookup yields CDR1 LGHNA and CDR2 YSLEER. CDR3 protein: CASSQDRGFSDQETQYF. CDR3 DNA: TGCGCCAGCAGCCAAGACCGTGGTTTCTCGGATCAAGAGACCCAGTACTTC.

The genes are TRBV5-1 and TRBJ2-3; no definite D call. This CDR3 is 16 amino acids long. V was shortened by 3 bases and J by 5 bases, with 19 bases between the two germline ends. Germline CDR1 is SGHRS and CDR2 is YFSETQ. CDR3 protein: CASSWLGDVGIDTQYF. Written as DNA, the CDR3 is TGCGCCAGCAGCTGGCTTGGCGACGTGGGTATAGATACGCAGTATTTT.

The V and J genes are TRBV6-2 or TRBV6-3 and TRBJ1-1; 8 bases match TRBD1. The CDR3 runs 15 residues. CDR1 and CDR2 (germline): MNHEY, SVGEGT. The J segment lost 1 base and the V segment lost 4 bases, leaving 5 bases of the junction unmatched. Here the CDR3 reads CASSSGTGSNTEAFF. CDR3 bases: TGTGCCAGCAGTTCGGGGACAGGATCGAACACTGAAGCTTTCTTT.

To note about this clonotype: The germline gene is not matched at one end of the junction; a read error may be the cause. CDR3 protein: CASSGGTSGREAQYF. The CDR3 region has the DNA TGTGCCAGCAGCGGGGGGACTAGCGGGAGAGAGGCCCAGTACTTC. The chain joins TRBV7-3 to TRBJ2-5; TRBD2 agrees at 14 bases. The CDR3 consists of 15 residues. Germline values: CDR1 SGHTA, CDR2 FQGTGA.

Turning to this clonotype: This could be a read error, since a much larger clone is one nucleotide away. The V and J genes are TRBV5-1 and TRBJ2-1; a possible D gene is TRBD2 (7 bases). The CDR3 runs 15 residues. The germline gives CDR1 SGHRS, CDR2 YFSETQ. The CDR3 region is CANSASGEGYNEQFF. CDR3 DNA sequence: TGCGCCAACAGCGCCTCAGGGGAGGGATACAATGAGCAGTTCTTC.

This clonotype was counted ten times or more. A junction boundary mismatches the germline segment, possibly from a read error. CDR3: CASSRDTSPAGPNTEAFF. The CDR3 DNA follows: TGCGCCAGTAGCCGAGATACCTCCCCAGCCGGGCCAAACACTGAAGCTTTCTTT. The chain recombines TRBV4-1 with TRBJ1-1; no clear D. CDR1 and CDR2 (germline): MGHRA, YSYEKL. CDR3 length: 18 residues.

V usage is TRBV7-9 and J usage is TRBJ2-3, with D unresolved. The germline V gene has CDR1 SEHNR and CDR2 FQNEAQ (reference sequence). Trimming pared 6 bases from V and 6 bases from J, leaving 25 bases between. The CDR3 runs 17 residues. Written as DNA, the CDR3 is TGTGCCAGCAGGACCATCTCCGGTCTTAATCCCACGGATACGCAGTATTTT. This gives the protein CASRTISGLNPTDTQYF.

As concerns this clonotype: Sequence at one end of the junction differs from germline and may be a read error. This chain joins TRBV20-1 and TRBJ2-1; 7 nucleotides agree with TRBD1. Germline assignment: CDR1 DFQATT and CDR2 SNEGSKA (reference sequence). This CDR3 comprises 12 residues. The CDR3 nucleotides read TGCAGCGCTAGTCAAGGGGGCAATGAGCGGTTCTTC. It is translated as CSASQGGNERFF.

Concerning this clonotype itself: A much larger clone differs by one base, so this may be a read error. This chain joins TRBV6-1 and TRBJ2-1; 7 bases map to TRBD2. Germline-derived CDR1 and CDR2 are MNHNS and SASEGT. The CDR3 sequence is 14 residues long. The CDR3 loop is CASRSGDSYNEKFF. As DNA, the CDR3 is TGTGCCAGCAGAAGCGGGGACTCCTACAATGAGAAGTTCTTC.

With respect to this clonotype: The CDR3 does not end in the conserved phenylalanine or tryptophan, so this is likely a read error. The V and J genes are TRBV6-1 and TRBJ2-6; D gene uncertain. The CDR3 is 16 residues long. Germline V CDR1 and CDR2: MNHNS, SASEGT. The CDR3 region has the DNA TGTGCCGGCAGTGCTTCAGTGGGCTCTGGGGCCAACGTCCTGACTCTC. Protein sequence: CAGSASVGSGANVLTL.

The CDR3 spells CASSPGASGGFNEQYF. DNA of the CDR3: TGTGCCAGCAGCCCAGGGGCTAGCGGGGGGTTCAACGAGCAGTACTTC. The rearrangement uses TRBV4-2 and TRBJ2-7, with 11 positions matching TRBD2. Looked up from germline, CDR1 is LGHNA and CDR2 is YNFKEQ. V trimming: 4 bases; J trimming: 5 bases; junction bases outside the gene matches: 10. CDR3 length: 16 residues.

The rearrangement uses TRBV20-1 and TRBJ2-2; 13 bases map to TRBD2. The CDR3 loop spans 17 amino acids. V shed 3 bases and J 2 bases; nucleotides not matched to a gene: 6. CDR1 DFQATT and CDR2 SNEGSKA come from the germline V gene (reference sequence). CDR3 protein: CSARGLAGHDNTGELFF. The CDR3 DNA sequence: TGCAGTGCTAGGGGACTAGCGGGACACGATAACACCGGGGAGCTGTTTTTT.